This T cell receptor beta chain is from a study of neurological immune-mediated disorders. One entry per CDR3 protein results from TCRdb running MiXCR on the 5' RACE reads. The data hold about 17,000 distinct CDR3 sequences, with 3.5% observed a single time. This clonotype was found many times. V was shortened by 1 base and J by 0 bases, with 22 bases between the two germline ends. This CDR3 is 18 amino acids long. Germline CDR1 is DFQATT and CDR2 is SNEGSKA (reference sequence). The chain carries TRBV20-1 and TRBJ2-7, with a possible D match to TRBD2 (5 bases). Sequenced: CD8+ T cells from blood. The receptor was derived from a woman in her 40s in good health. CDR3 sequence reads: CSARVPTLGPESSYEQYF. The CDR3 nucleotides read TGCAGTGCTAGAGTTCCAACACTAGGGCCTGAAAGCTCCTACGAGCAGTACTTC.